This T cell receptor beta chain is drawn from a study of blood T cells in healthy people across ages. Together with a sample-barcoded 5' primer, a J-beta primer mix was included in a second PCR lasting about 6 to 12 cycles. TCRdb reprocessed the 5' RACE reads with MiXCR, giving one entry per CDR3 protein. The sample yields about 2 million distinct CDR3 sequences, 40% to 55% seen once. This TCR derives from a woman between 40 and 50 years old in good health. The sequenced material came from blood.

The CDR3: CASRAEPASTVGKNIQYF. The DNA for the CDR3 is TGTGCCAGCAGAGCAGAACCAGCCTCCACGGTGGGCAAAAACATTCAGTACTTC. The chain combines TRBV6-1 with TRBJ2-4; no clear D gene. Trimming stripped 6 bases from V and 3 bases from J, with 24 bases between. Germline loops: CDR1 MNHNS, CDR2 SASEGT. The CDR3 length is 18 residues.